This TCR beta chain was observed in a study of blood T cell repertoires in COVID-19. Study-level background: The cDNA or gDNA used as material had been derived from T cells, B-cell-depleted T cells, or PBMCs.

Cohort assignment relied on participant-reported clinical history. Clones were sequenced by immunoSEQ multiplex PCR, and TCRdb holds only the in-frame ones, with some missing. The repertoire consists of 250,000 to 300,000 clones, with approximately 92% occurring once and the leading ten covering roughly 1.1%. The sequencing sample was made of PBMCs or T cells enriched from blood (not recorded which). This sequence was found in a woman aged 25 to 45 who had recovered from COVID-19.

CDR3 in DNA: TGTGCCAGCAGCCAACCAGGACTTGACTCCTACAATGAGCAGTTCTTC. The encoded protein is CASSQPGLDSYNEQFF. This chain joins TRBV14 and TRBJ2-1; weak D call: TRBD2 (5 bases). V was clipped by 2 bases and J by 0 bases, with 11 bases between them. Germline values: CDR1 SGHDN, CDR2 FVKESK. The CDR3 totals 16 residues.